Each of the 5 T cell receptor beta chains below was sequenced from the same sample in a study of blood T cells in healthy people across ages. Alongside a J-beta primer mix, a sample-barcoded 5' primer served in a second PCR lasting roughly 6 to 11 cycles. TCRdb used MiXCR to reprocess the 5' RACE reads, holding one entry per CDR3 protein. The sample has 780,000 or so distinct CDR3 sequences, roughly 50% seen once; the top ten hold about 42%. What was sequenced was blood. These receptors originate from a man older than 75 in good health.

CDR3 sequence: CASSVARRIRQFF. CDR3 DNA sequence: TGTGCCAGCAGCGTAGCTAGGAGAATTAGGCAGTTCTTC. The chain carries TRBV9 and TRBJ2-1; no definite D call. Trimming shortened V by 0 bases and J by 12 bases, and 13 bases separated the two germline ends. CDR1 is SGDLS, CDR2 YYNGEE, per germline. The CDR3 contains 13 residues. The full variable domain, with the rest looked up from reference TRBV9 and TRBJ2-1, is DSGVTQTPKHLITATGQRVTLRCSPRSGDLSVYWYQQSLDQGLQFLIQYYNGEERAKGNILERFSAQQFPDLHSELNLSSLELGDSALYFCASSVARRIRQFFGPGTRLTVL.

This clonotype was seen more than once but under ten times. The rearrangement links TRBV12-3 or TRBV12-4 to TRBJ2-7, with TRBD2 identical over 12 bases. This CDR3 spans 17 amino acids. Unmatched junction bases numbered 6, after V lost 0 bases and J lost 3 bases. In DNA, the CDR3 is TGTGCCAGCAGTTTAGCGGCCCTAGCGGGAGGGGACTACGAGCAGTACTTC. Encoded protein: CASSLAALAGGDYEQYF.

The chain uses TRBV9 and TRBJ2-3, with TRBD1 as a possible D gene (6 bases). Per the germline V gene, CDR1 is SGDLS and CDR2 is YYNGEE. V lost 3 bases and J lost 4, with 15 bases in between. This CDR3 has 15 residues. The CDR3 reads CASSGGGISADTQYF. The CDR3 DNA reads TGTGCCAGCAGCGGAGGGGGAATTAGCGCAGATACGCAGTATTTT.

About this clonotype: This may be a read error: a much more frequent sequence differs by one nucleotide. The chain is built from TRBV24-1 and TRBJ2-1, with D possibly TRBD1 on 5 matching bases. CDR1 is KGHDR and CDR2 is SFDVKD in the germline V gene. The V end was cut by 5 bases, the J end by 5 bases, with 12 bases between. The CDR3 is made up of 14 amino acids. CDR3 in DNA: TGTGCCACCAGTGGCGACAGAACGGACAATGAGCAGTTCTTC. It specifies CATSGDRTDNEQFF.

The chain links TRBV9 to TRBJ2-7; weak D call: TRBD2 (6 bases). Germline CDR1 SGDLS, CDR2 YYNGEE. The CDR3 extends over 14 amino acids. The V end lost 0 bases, the J end lost 1 base, and 8 bases lay between the germline ends. The chain's CDR3 is CASSVAGRSYEQYF. DNA of the CDR3: TGTGCCAGCAGCGTAGCAGGGAGGTCCTACGAGCAGTACTTC.